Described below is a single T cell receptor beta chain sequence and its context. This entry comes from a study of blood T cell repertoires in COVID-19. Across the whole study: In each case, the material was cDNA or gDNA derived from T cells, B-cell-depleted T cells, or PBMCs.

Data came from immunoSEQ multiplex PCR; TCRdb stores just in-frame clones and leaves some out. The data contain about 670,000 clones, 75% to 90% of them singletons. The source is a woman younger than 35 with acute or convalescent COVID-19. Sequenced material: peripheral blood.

Here the CDR3 reads CASSYPPWSSYEQYF. In DNA, the CDR3 is TGTGCCAGCAGTTACCCTCCCTGGAGCTCCTACGAGCAGTACTTC. This chain connects TRBV6-7 to TRBJ2-7; D unclear. TRBV6-7 qualifies as an ORF whose function is uncertain. This CDR3 has 15 residues. V lost 2 bases, J lost 0 bases, and 11 bases lay in between.